This section outlines one TCR beta chain sequence together with its context. Its target is unknown. Both 60 Vbeta primers and 13 Jbeta primers went into the PCR. Original methodology: In a later analysis, the count reached about 75 million unique TCR beta chains, with about 9.9 million shared. The repertoire was sequenced with immunoSEQ multiplex PCR; TCRdb's copy has only in-frame clones and lacks some. D and trimming come from the DNA, and the V and J calls and clone size come from that table. The data contain some 210,000 clones, 70% to 80% of them singletons. The record originates from a study of cytomegalovirus exposure and HLA in healthy donors. General study findings and limits: Previous analysis showed most TCR beta V segments were productive about 90% or about 30% of the time. Reports credit the classifier with highly specific, highly sensitive diagnosis of cytomegalovirus status. The authors considered a cluster of highly shared sequence variants likely to be a sequencing artifact.

The trim removed 2 bases at V and 4 bases at J, leaving 8 bases unmatched. CDR3 length: 16 residues. Germline V lookup: CDR1 MGHRA, CDR2 YSYEKL. This receptor was identified in a male donor in good health and CMV-seronegative. The chain links TRBV4-1 to TRBJ2-7; TRBD1 matches at 10 bases. Source material: PBMCs. The CDR3 DNA follows: TGCGCCAGCAGCCAACCGGGGAGGACAGGGGGTTACGAGCAGTACTTC. As protein: CASSQPGRTGGYEQYF.